The entry that follows covers one T cell receptor (beta chain) sequence. This sample was included in a study of blood T cell repertoires in COVID-19. On the study more broadly: Samples taken during acute and convalescent COVID-19 were collected in the United States, Italy and Spain. Sample material is recorded as cDNA or gDNA derived from T cells, B-cell-depleted T cells, or PBMCs.

Libraries were prepared by immunoSEQ multiplex PCR; TCRdb keeps only in-frame clonotypes and omits some of them. Of about 290,000 clones in the sample, about 85% are singletons; the top ten hold approximately 4.1%. The CDR3 extends over 16 amino acids. Germline trimming cut 5 bases from V and 2 bases from J; bases unmatched to any gene: 8. Germline values: CDR1 SGHVS, CDR2 FNYEAQ. The genes are TRBV7-6 and TRBJ2-2, with 7 bases lining up with TRBD1. This TCR was sampled from a woman in her fifties or sixties with active or convalescent COVID-19. Sequenced input: peripheral blood. Here the CDR3 DNA reads TGTGCCAGCAGCGGGCAGGGACAGTTAAACACCGGGGAGCTGTTTTTT. This sequence encodes CASSGQGQLNTGELFF.